Each of the 15 T cell receptor beta chains below was sequenced from the same sample in a study of blood T cells in healthy people across ages. A second roughly 6 to 12 cycle PCR used barcoded and J-beta primers. TCRdb passed the 5' RACE reads through MiXCR, listing each CDR3 protein once. The table records about 680,000 distinct CDR3 sequences, more than 40% of them present only once. Sequenced: blood. These receptors were taken from a woman aged 60-75 years in good health.

The V and J genes are TRBV11-3 and TRBJ2-7; D may be TRBD2 (5 bases). CDR1 and CDR2 (germline): SGHNT, YENEEA. The ends were cut back, 5 bases at V and 7 bases at J, with 12 bases in the middle. The CDR3 sequence is 12 residues long. CDR3 nucleotide sequence: TGTGCCAGCAGCGGCCGGAGGTTTGAGCAGTACTTC. Amino acid sequence: CASSGRRFEQYF.

Remarks on this clonotype: A read error may account for a junction end that differs from germline. This chain links TRBV29-1 with TRBJ1-2; 8 bases agree with TRBD1. The germline gives CDR1 SQVTM, CDR2 ANQGSEA. The CDR3 length is 12 residues. The CDR3 DNA reads as TGTAGCTCCCGGACAGGGCTTTATGGCTACACCTTC. It codes for CSSRTGLYGYTF.

This clonotype was recorded a few times. CDR3 in amino acids: CSAMLYNSPLHF. CDR3 nucleotide sequence: TGCAGTGCTATGCTCTATAATTCACCCCTCCACTTT. The rearrangement links TRBV20-1 to TRBJ1-6, with no clear D. This CDR3 is 12 amino acids long. The germline CDR1 and CDR2 sequences are DFQATT and SNEGSKA (reference sequence). Trimming cost V 4 bases and J 3 bases, with 4 bases left between them.

This sequence joins TRBV29-1 and TRBJ2-1, with 9 nucleotides matching TRBD2. V dropped 8 bases and J dropped 4; count of bases not matched to a gene: 6. Germline V gene sequence: CDR1 SQVTM, CDR2 ANQGSEA. CDR3 length equals 13 residues. The CDR3 sequence is CSLASGRYNEQFF. The CDR3 bases are TGCAGCCTGGCCAGCGGGAGGTACAATGAGCAGTTCTTC.

This clonotype was detected many times. Germline is not matched at one junction end, which may reflect a read error. V gene TRBV7-2 combines with J gene TRBJ2-7, with a possible D match to TRBD2 (5 bases). This CDR3 has 12 amino acids. Looked up from germline, CDR1 is SGHTA and CDR2 is FQGNSA. This chain's CDR3 is CASSLALYEQYF. CDR3 nucleotides: TGTGCCAGCAGTTTAGCGCTCTACGAGCAGTACTTC.

This chain connects TRBV2 to TRBJ2-3, with 9 bases that match TRBD2. J gave up 3 bases and V 2 bases, and 6 bases lay outside the gene matches. The CDR3 is 16 amino acids. Germline V CDR1 and CDR2: SNHLY, FYNNEI. CDR3 region: CASSEWREGWTDTQYF. Written as DNA, the CDR3 is TGTGCCAGCAGTGAATGGCGGGAGGGGTGGACAGATACGCAGTATTTT.

The chain is built from TRBV29-1 and TRBJ1-2; TRBD1 matches at 10 bases. J was trimmed by 4 bases and V by 7 bases; bases with no gene match: 6. The CDR3 contains 13 residues. Germline loops: CDR1 SQVTM, CDR2 ANQGSEA. CDR3 in DNA: TGCAGCGACGGACAGGGGGATTCCTATGGCTACACCTTC. This gives the protein CSDGQGDSYGYTF.

The chain has TRBV5-1 and TRBJ2-5; no definite D call. The V and J ends lost 0 bases and 4 bases respectively, with 10 bases between them. There are 14 residues in the CDR3. Germline V CDR1 and CDR2: SGHRS, YFSETQ. The CDR3 loop is CASSLVSFGETQYF. Here the CDR3 DNA reads TGCGCCAGCAGCTTGGTGTCATTCGGAGAGACCCAGTACTTC.

As DNA, the CDR3 is TGTGCCAGCAGTTACCCCAGGGTCCTACGGCCCCAGCATTTT. Translating it yields CASSYPRVLRPQHF. The chain is built from TRBV6-2 or TRBV6-3 and TRBJ1-5; weak D call: TRBD1 (5 bases). The CDR3 has 14 amino acids. Per the germline V gene, CDR1 is MNHEY and CDR2 is SVGEGT. V gave up 2 bases and J gave up 9 bases, with 14 bases separating them.

The CDR3 nucleotides read TGCAGCGTAAAACAGGCGGGGATCTACGAGCAGTACTTC. Translating gives CSVKQAGIYEQYF. This rearrangement joins TRBV29-1 to TRBJ2-7; D may be TRBD2 (6 bases). The CDR3 is 13 residues long. V lost 6 bases to trimming and J lost 3 bases, with 15 bases between them. Germline values: CDR1 SQVTM, CDR2 ANQGSEA.

This chain joins TRBV6-5 and TRBJ2-1; D call uncertain. Germline lookup yields CDR1 MNHEY and CDR2 SVGAGI. The length of the CDR3 is 12 residues. V gave up 6 bases and J gave up 8 bases, with 11 bases separating them. CDR3 sequence reads: CASSSLGYEQFF. CDR3 bases: TGTGCCAGCAGCAGTCTAGGGTATGAGCAGTTCTTC.

The chain recombines TRBV20-1 with TRBJ2-1; the match to TRBD2 covers 7 bases. Germline-derived CDR1 and CDR2 are DFQATT and SNEGSKA (reference sequence). The V gene end was trimmed by 2 bases and the J gene end by 2 bases; junction bases not matched to a gene: 6. The CDR3 has 15 residues. CDR3 residues: CSARHGTTPYNEQFF. CDR3 bases: TGCAGTGCTAGACACGGGACTACCCCCTACAATGAGCAGTTCTTC.

The chain links TRBV27 to TRBJ2-5; 8 nucleotides agree with TRBD1. The J call may be faulty, since TRBJ2-7 better matches the DNA end. The CDR3 is 16 amino acids. Germline lookup yields CDR1 MNHEY and CDR2 SMNVEV (reference sequence). CDR3 protein: CASSLSPGGNLYEQYF. The CDR3, as DNA: TGTGCCAGCAGTTTATCACCAGGGGGCAATCTGTACGAGCAGTACTTC.

The chain uses TRBV6-1 and TRBJ2-5; no clear D gene. With 7 bases removed from V and 5 bases from J, the gap between germline ends came to 5 bases. CDR1 and CDR2 from the germline V gene are MNHNS and SASEGT. The CDR3 loop spans 10 amino acids. This CDR3 reads CASKMETQYF. The CDR3, as DNA: TGTGCCAGCAAGATGGAGACCCAGTACTTC.

V is TRBV9 and J is TRBJ1-2; 8 bases fit TRBD1. Germline lookup yields CDR1 SGDLS and CDR2 YYNGEE. This CDR3 region has 14 residues. V trimming: 3 bases; J trimming: 6 bases; junction bases outside the gene matches: 7. CDR3 region: CASSADRGTHGYTF. DNA for the CDR3: TGTGCCAGCAGCGCCGACAGGGGCACCCATGGCTACACCTTC.